This TCR beta chain appears in the sequencing data of a study of blood T cell repertoires in COVID-19. Background on the study: Researchers got acute and convalescent COVID-19 samples from the United States, Italy and Spain. PBMCs, B-cell-depleted T cells, or T cells provided the cDNA or gDNA that made up the material.

The V gene lost 4 bases and the J gene lost 4 bases, with 18 bases spanning the gap. There are 15 residues in the CDR3. Germline CDR1 SGHRS, CDR2 YFSETQ. Original processing notes: Amplifying reference gene primers gave estimates of nucleated cell counts. Produced via immunoSEQ multiplex PCR; TCRdb's table is partial and in-frame only. V and J calls and clone size are given by that table; D and trimming were obtained from the DNA. The data contain about 150,000 clones, 80% to 90% of them singletons. V is TRBV5-1 and J is TRBJ2-7, with D tentatively TRBD1 (6 bases). The sequenced material came from peripheral blood. The receptor's source is a human donor with acute or convalescent COVID-19. The donor label of this sample is uncertain. The DNA for the CDR3 is TGCGCCAGCAGCGGTACAGGGCCCAACCAATACGAGCAGTACTTC. Protein product: CASSGTGPNQYEQYF.